Here is one TCR beta chain with its context. These data are taken from a study of technical replicates of blood from several donors. TCRdb's copy holds only in-frame clones and misses some; the assay was immunoSEQ multiplex PCR. The data show some 70,000 clones, around 91% seen once. Trimming removed 6 bases from V and 4 bases from J; junction bases left unmatched: 1. In germline, CDR1 is DFQATT, CDR2 SNEGSKA (reference sequence). The CDR3 contains 11 residues. The chain is built from TRBV20-1 and TRBJ1-2; 8 nucleotides agree with TRBD1. Input material: T cells isolated from PBMCs. This TCR was recovered from a human donor in good health. In DNA form, the CDR3 reads TGCAGTGCAACAGGGGGCTATGGCTACACCTTC. Translation gives CSATGGYGYTF.